The sequence of this TCR beta chain was determined in a study of cytomegalovirus exposure and HLA in healthy donors. Study results and limitations: When presence/absence was analysed, sequencing depth was taken to be roughly uniform across donors.

All donors participated as healthy donors of bone marrow. Use of 60 Vbeta and 13 Jbeta primers characterized the PCR. Method: immunoSEQ multiplex PCR; TCRdb's copy keeps in-frame clones and lacks some. The table shows about 160,000 clones, with roughly 80% occurring only once. The CDR3 length is 14 residues. CDR1 and CDR2 from the germline V gene are SGHRS and YFSETQ. As regards this clone: What it binds is unknown. A read error may account for a junction end that differs from germline.

Sequenced input: PBMCs. This TCR was sampled from a male donor in good health and CMV-seropositive. The chain employs TRBV5-1 and TRBJ2-4; possibly TRBD1 for D (6 bases). The CDR3 loop is CASSLGTAKNSQYF. The CDR3 DNA follows: TGCGCCAGCAGCTTGGGGACAGCCAAAAACAGTCAGTACTTC.